One sample yielded the 8 T cell receptor beta chains listed below, sequenced in a study of T-cell reconstitution after alpha-beta-depleted transplantation in children. The authors prepared the TCRbeta library with unique molecular identifiers. TCRdb re-called the PCR reads with MiXCR, one entry per CDR3 protein. The sample comprises around 450,000 distinct CDR3 sequences, around 46% of which are singletons, and 27% rests with the top ten. The sequences come from PBMCs, collected before TCRalphabeta/CD19-depleted stem cell transplant. The receptors were sampled from a girl aged 2 to 10 with aplastic anemia, due to receive a stem cell transplant.

V is TRBV7-9 and J is TRBJ2-1, with 10 bases identical to TRBD2. The CDR3 loop spans 14 amino acids. Germline values: CDR1 SEHNR, CDR2 FQNEAQ (reference sequence). V shed 5 bases and J 13 bases; nucleotides not matched to a gene: 11. The CDR3 here is CASSPLGLAGDQFF. The CDR3 coding sequence is TGTGCCAGCAGCCCCCTAGGGCTAGCGGGAGACCAGTTCTTC. The variable domain in full, with the rest retrieved from reference TRBV7-9 and TRBJ2-1, is DTGVSQNPRHKITKRGQNVTFRCDPISEHNRLYWYRQTLGQGPEFLTYFQNEAQLEKSRLLSDRFSAERPKGSFSTLEIQRTEQGDSAMYLCASSPLGLAGDQFFGPGTRLTVL.

The table lists this clonotype with a few counts. V and J are TRBV20-1 and TRBJ2-1, with D hard to call. V was pared by 2 bases and J by 4 bases, with 15 bases between. The CDR3 consists of 15 residues. Per germline, CDR1 DFQATT and CDR2 SNEGSKA (reference sequence). The CDR3 spells CSARSSLHPYNEQFF. Here the CDR3 DNA reads TGCAGTGCTAGATCCTCCCTACACCCTTACAATGAGCAGTTCTTC.

The genes are TRBV7-9 and TRBJ2-2, with 7 bases aligning to TRBD2. CDR3 length: 16 amino acids. V trimming: 5 bases; J trimming: 8 bases; junction bases outside the gene matches: 14. Germline V CDR1 and CDR2: SEHNR, FQNEAQ (reference sequence). CDR3 protein: CASSVGGSAVSGELFF. CDR3 DNA sequence: TGTGCCAGCAGCGTCGGGGGGTCGGCCGTGTCGGGGGAGCTGTTTTTT.

This clonotype appeared many times. The V and J genes are TRBV29-1 and TRBJ2-7, with D tentatively TRBD2 (5 bases). Trimming cost V 7 bases and J 0 bases, with 10 bases left between them. Germline CDR1 SQVTM, CDR2 ANQGSEA. CDR3 size: 12 residues. CDR3 sequence reads: CSAGLSSYEQYF. Here the CDR3 DNA reads TGCAGCGCTGGACTGAGCTCCTACGAGCAGTACTTC.

The chain couples TRBV7-3 to TRBJ2-1, with 7 positions matching TRBD1. The germline V gene has CDR1 SGHTA and CDR2 FQGTGA. J gave up 8 bases and V 5 bases, and 6 bases lay outside the gene matches. The CDR3 totals 13 residues. CDR3 amino acids: CASSPSRGYEQFF. Written as DNA, the CDR3 is TGTGCCAGCAGCCCCTCCAGGGGGTATGAGCAGTTCTTC.

This chain connects TRBV5-1 to TRBJ2-5; 7 nucleotides agree with TRBD2. The CDR3 is made up of 14 amino acids. V dropped 4 bases and J dropped 3; count of bases not matched to a gene: 6. The germline gives CDR1 SGHRS, CDR2 YFSETQ. CDR3 residues: CASSPPAGEETQYF. The CDR3 nucleotides read TGCGCCAGCAGCCCCCCGGCGGGAGAAGAGACCCAGTACTTC.

This chain connects TRBV30 to TRBJ2-7; 8 nucleotides line up with TRBD1. The CDR3 spans 15 residues. From germline, CDR1 is GTSNPN and CDR2 SVGIG (reference sequence). Unmatched junction bases numbered 7, after V lost 3 bases and J lost 0 bases. CDR3: CAWSRGQGNSYEQYF. The DNA of the CDR3 is TGTGCCTGGAGCCGAGGACAGGGAAACTCCTACGAGCAGTACTTC.

The rearrangement links TRBV20-1 to TRBJ1-2; 8 bases fit TRBD1. Germline trimming cut 6 bases from V and 8 bases from J; bases unmatched to any gene: 20. The germline CDR1 and CDR2 sequences are DFQATT and SNEGSKA (reference sequence). The CDR3 is 16 residues long. CDR3 coding DNA: TGCAGTGCCCGAACGAAGTTAGGACAGGGTTCGGCAGGCTACACCTTC. As protein: CSARTKLGQGSAGYTF.